The rows below give T cell receptor beta chains drawn from one sample of a study of T cells after yellow fever vaccination. TCRdb reprocessed the 5' RACE reads via MiXCR and lists one record per CDR3 protein. The table records tens of thousands of distinct CDR3 sequences, approximately 7.5% of them present only once. The sample in question was CD8+ T cells sorted from PBMCs, obtained on the day of the yellow fever booster vaccination. The receptors come from a man aged 25 to 45 who received the YFV17D yellow fever vaccine. Both conserved end residues are part of each CDR3. Fields, in order: J gene, clone size, V gene, D gene, CDR3 length, CDR3 protein, CDR3 DNA. A D gene is named only where the DNA matches it firmly. The size field is filled for only some rows; it gives once, few, many or a size class.

J: TRBJ2-1; size: few; V: TRBV6-4; D: NA; length: 14; CDR3: CASSFLVGQNEQFF; DNA: TGTGCCAGCAGTTTCCTGGTAGGGCAGAATGAGCAGTTCTTC
J: TRBJ1-1; size: NA; V: TRBV20-1; D: NA; length: 14; CDR3: CSSRLGQGEYEAFF; DNA: TGCAGTTCTAGGCTGGGCCAGGGAGAATATGAAGCTTTCTTT
J: TRBJ2-7; size: NA; V: TRBV6-5; D: NA; length: 13; CDR3: CASSYEGVHEQYF; DNA: TGTGCCAGCAGTTATGAGGGAGTCCACGAGCAGTACTTC
J: TRBJ1-3; size: few; V: TRBV27; D: NA; length: 16; CDR3: CASSPAPDGPGNTIYF; DNA: TGTGCCAGCAGCCCGGCCCCGGACGGCCCTGGAAACACCATATATTTT
J: TRBJ2-7; size: many; V: TRBV6-5; D: NA; length: 14; CDR3: CASSYSASVYEQYF; DNA: TGTGCCAGCAGTTACTCTGCGTCAGTCTACGAGCAGTACTTC
J: TRBJ2-1; size: medium-sized; V: TRBV15; D: NA; length: 16; CDR3: CATSRDVGLGSNEQFF; DNA: TGTGCCACCAGCAGAGATGTGGGGCTTGGATCGAATGAGCAGTTCTTC
J: TRBJ2-5; size: NA; V: TRBV25-1; D: TRBD2; length: 15; CDR3: CASRMPGTTKETQYF; DNA: TGTGCCAGCAGAATGCCGGGGACTACCAAAGAGACCCAGTACTTC
J: TRBJ2-1; size: NA; V: TRBV24-1; D: NA; length: 13; CDR3: CATRLSRAGEQFF; DNA: TGTGCCACCAGGCTATCGCGGGCAGGCGAGCAGTTCTTC
J: TRBJ2-7; size: few; V: TRBV6-2/TRBV6-3; D: TRBD1; length: 15; CDR3: CASSYRDRVPYEQYF; DNA: TGTGCCAGCAGTTACCGGGACAGGGTTCCTTACGAGCAGTACTTC
J: TRBJ2-3; size: NA; V: TRBV4-3; D: NA; length: 15; CDR3: CASSQEVLSADTQYF; DNA: TGCGCCAGCAGCCAAGAGGTCCTTTCGGCAGATACGCAGTATTTT
J: TRBJ2-7; size: NA; V: TRBV2; D: NA; length: 15; CDR3: CASSGRGDSSYEQYF; DNA: TGTGCCAGCAGTGGGAGGGGGGACAGCTCCTACGAGCAGTACTTC
J: TRBJ1-1; size: few; V: TRBV12-3/TRBV12-4; D: NA; length: 14; CDR3: CASSLTAGNTEAFF; DNA: TGTGCCAGCAGTTTAACCGCAGGGAACACTGAAGCTTTCTTT
J: TRBJ2-3; size: few; V: TRBV10-3; D: NA; length: 13; CDR3: CAISEREKDTQYF; DNA: TGTGCCATCAGTGAACGGGAAAAGGATACGCAGTATTTT
J: TRBJ2-1; size: few; V: TRBV20-1; D: NA; length: 13; CDR3: CSARRGAYNEQFF; DNA: TGCAGTGCTAGGAGAGGAGCTTACAATGAGCAGTTCTTC
J: TRBJ2-1; size: NA; V: TRBV5-4; D: TRBD1; length: 16; CDR3: CASSLATGTGANEQFF; DNA: TGTGCCAGCAGCTTGGCGACCGGGACAGGGGCCAATGAGCAGTTCTTC
J: TRBJ2-7; size: NA; V: TRBV12-3/TRBV12-4; D: NA; length: 13; CDR3: CASSLVGGSEQYF; DNA: TGTGCCAGCAGTTTAGTGGGGGGATCCGAGCAGTACTTC
J: TRBJ2-5; size: NA; V: TRBV27; D: TRBD2; length: 15; CDR3: CASSFGTSGWETQYF; DNA: TGTGCCAGCAGTTTCGGGACTAGCGGCTGGGAGACCCAGTACTTC
J: TRBJ2-7; size: few; V: TRBV5-1; D: NA; length: 17; CDR3: CASSLAPPQSPAYEQYF; DNA: TGCGCCAGCAGCTTGGCCCCCCCGCAGAGCCCCGCCTACGAGCAGTACTTC
J: TRBJ2-1; size: few; V: TRBV5-1; D: TRBD1; length: 15; CDR3: CASGGWETGDNEQFF; DNA: TGCGCCAGCGGAGGCTGGGAGACAGGGGACAATGAGCAGTTCTTC
J: TRBJ2-2; size: many; V: TRBV9; D: NA; length: 14; CDR3: CASSVSSPTGELFF; DNA: TGTGCCAGCAGCGTGTCTAGCCCCACCGGGGAGCTGTTTTTT
J: TRBJ2-1; size: NA; V: TRBV6-5; D: TRBD2; length: 16; CDR3: CASSYRTSGIYNEQFF; DNA: TGTGCCAGCAGTTATAGGACTAGCGGGATCTACAATGAGCAGTTCTTC
J: TRBJ2-5; size: NA; V: TRBV6-5; D: NA; length: 14; CDR3: CASSYHQNQETQYF; DNA: TGTGCCAGCAGTTACCATCAGAACCAAGAGACCCAGTACTTC
J: TRBJ2-1; size: many; V: TRBV12-3/TRBV12-4; D: NA; length: 15; CDR3: CASSFLTTIYNEQFF; DNA: TGTGCCAGCAGTTTTCTGACTACCATCTACAATGAGCAGTTCTTC
J: TRBJ2-3; size: NA; V: TRBV7-2; D: NA; length: 13; CDR3: CASSLFITDTQYF; DNA: TGTGCCAGCAGCTTATTCATTACAGATACGCAGTATTTT
J: TRBJ2-7; size: NA; V: TRBV6-1; D: TRBD2; length: 15; CDR3: CASSEEGGRGYEQYF; DNA: TGTGCCAGCAGTGAAGAGGGCGGGAGAGGCTACGAGCAGTACTTC
J: TRBJ2-5; size: NA; V: TRBV30; D: TRBD2; length: 13; CDR3: CACEREVVETQYF; DNA: TGTGCCTGCGAGCGGGAGGTTGTGGAGACCCAGTACTTC
J: TRBJ2-1; size: few; V: TRBV7-8; D: TRBD2; length: 15; CDR3: CASSLGLAGAPEQFF; DNA: TGTGCCAGCAGCCTAGGACTAGCGGGAGCGCCTGAGCAGTTCTTC
J: TRBJ2-1; size: NA; V: TRBV5-4; D: NA; length: 11; CDR3: CASSLDNEQFF; DNA: TGTGCCAGCAGCTTGGACAATGAGCAGTTCTTC
J: TRBJ2-1; size: NA; V: TRBV27; D: TRBD2; length: 15; CDR3: CASKLGTSGYNEQFF; DNA: TGTGCCAGCAAACTCGGGACTAGCGGCTACAATGAGCAGTTCTTC
J: TRBJ2-1; size: many; V: TRBV20-1; D: TRBD2; length: 14; CDR3: CSAPTSGSANEQFF; DNA: TGCAGTGCACCCACTAGCGGGAGCGCCAATGAGCAGTTCTTC
J: TRBJ2-3; size: many; V: TRBV4-3; D: NA; length: 16; CDR3: CASSPTDTWGTDTQYF; DNA: TGCGCCAGCAGCCCCACGGACACATGGGGCACAGATACGCAGTATTTT
J: TRBJ2-1; size: many; V: TRBV7-2; D: NA; length: 13; CDR3: CASSLGSVAEQFF; DNA: TGTGCCAGCAGCTTAGGATCGGTGGCTGAGCAGTTCTTC
J: TRBJ2-7; size: many; V: TRBV5-6; D: NA; length: 16; CDR3: CASSLASGAYSYEQYF; DNA: TGTGCCAGCAGCTTGGCCTCGGGGGCCTACTCCTACGAGCAGTACTTC
J: TRBJ2-2; size: few; V: TRBV6-5; D: NA; length: 16; CDR3: CASSYSWAPTTGELFF; DNA: TGTGCCAGCAGTTACTCATGGGCACCAACCACCGGGGAGCTGTTTTTT
J: TRBJ2-1; size: few; V: TRBV7-8; D: TRBD2; length: 16; CDR3: CASSSFGLAGEDEQFF; DNA: TGTGCCAGCAGCTCATTTGGACTAGCGGGAGAGGATGAGCAGTTCTTC
J: TRBJ2-7; size: NA; V: TRBV5-1; D: TRBD1; length: 15; CDR3: CASSQDRIPPYEQYF; DNA: TGCGCCAGCAGCCAGGACAGGATTCCTCCCTACGAGCAGTACTTC
J: TRBJ2-3; size: NA; V: TRBV19; D: NA; length: 11; CDR3: CASSTRDTQYF; DNA: TGTGCCAGTAGTACCAGAGATACGCAGTATTTT
J: TRBJ2-3; size: many; V: TRBV12-3/TRBV12-4; D: NA; length: 14; CDR3: CASRPWGGTDTQYF; DNA: TGTGCCAGCAGGCCCTGGGGAGGCACAGATACGCAGTATTTT
J: TRBJ2-1; size: many; V: TRBV28; D: NA; length: 15; CDR3: CASRYSISSYNEQFF; DNA: TGTGCCAGCAGATATTCTATCAGCTCCTACAATGAGCAGTTCTTC
J: TRBJ2-3; size: few; V: TRBV12-3/TRBV12-4; D: TRBD2; length: 15; CDR3: CASRPTSGRPDTQYF; DNA: TGTGCCAGCAGGCCGACTAGCGGGAGACCAGATACGCAGTATTTT
J: TRBJ2-7; size: few; V: TRBV5-4; D: NA; length: 15; CDR3: CASSTAGLADYEQYF; DNA: TGTGCCAGCAGCACCGCGGGGTTGGCGGACTACGAGCAGTACTTC
J: TRBJ2-7; size: few; V: TRBV11-2; D: TRBD2; length: 15; CDR3: CASSLFGGSRDEQYF; DNA: TGTGCCAGCAGCTTATTTGGCGGGAGTCGGGACGAGCAGTACTTC
J: TRBJ1-1; size: NA; V: TRBV20-1; D: NA; length: 14; CDR3: CSAQGGGGNTEAFF; DNA: TGCAGTGCCCAAGGGGGGGGTGGGAACACTGAAGCTTTCTTT
J: TRBJ2-1; size: many; V: TRBV7-3; D: TRBD2; length: 14; CDR3: CASSGGGPYNEQFF; DNA: TGTGCCAGCAGCGGGGGAGGGCCTTACAATGAGCAGTTCTTC